This is a list of T cell receptor beta chains from one sample in a study of T-cell reconstitution after alpha-beta-depleted transplantation in children. TCRdb reprocessed the PCR reads with MiXCR, giving one entry per CDR3 protein. The repertoire consists of roughly 45,000 distinct CDR3 sequences, with around 9% occurring once and the leading ten covering 27%. This specimen consisted of PBMCs, mostly from graft donor cells, obtained 60 days after TCRalphabeta/CD19-depleted stem cell transplant. All receptors derive from a male patient between 2 and 10 years old who had a stem cell transplant for chronic granulomatous disease, so the T cells may come from the graft donor. The CDR3 runs from the conserved cysteine through the conserved F or W. The order of the fields is J gene, V gene, D gene, clone size, CDR3 protein, CDR3 DNA. D genes are given only for firm matches. Size values are once, few and many counts, or a class for expanded clones, and some rows have none.

J: TRBJ2-2; V: TRBV6-2/TRBV6-3; D: TRBD2; size: many; CDR3: CASSQTSLNTGELFF; DNA: TGTGCCAGCAGTCAGACTAGCCTGAACACCGGGGAGCTGTTTTTT
J: TRBJ1-5; V: TRBV10-2; D: -; size: many; CDR3: CASRGINNQPQHF; DNA: TGCGCCAGCAGGGGAATTAACAATCAGCCCCAGCATTTT
J: TRBJ1-1; V: TRBV2; D: TRBD1; size: many; CDR3: CASFTGAGREAFF; DNA: TGTGCCAGCTTCACAGGGGCGGGCCGTGAAGCTTTCTTT
J: TRBJ1-3; V: TRBV14; D: -; size: few; CDR3: CASSNRRSSGNTIYF; DNA: TGTGCCAGCAGCAACCGACGGTCCTCTGGAAACACCATATATTTT
J: TRBJ2-5; V: TRBV5-6; D: -; size: many; CDR3: CASSQMGGRETQYF; DNA: TGTGCCAGCAGCCAAATGGGGGGCCGAGAGACCCAGTACTTC
J: TRBJ2-7; V: TRBV6-5; D: -; size: many; CDR3: CASSSARDKTYEQYF; DNA: TGTGCCAGCAGTTCCGCCCGGGACAAGACCTACGAGCAGTACTTC
J: TRBJ2-5; V: TRBV28; D: -; size: many; CDR3: CASSFVGTLQETQYF; DNA: TGTGCCAGCAGTTTTGTCGGGACTCTTCAAGAGACCCAGTACTTC
J: TRBJ2-5; V: TRBV7-2; D: -; size: -; CDR3: CASSGTGNGWETQYF; DNA: TGTGCCAGCAGTGGCACGGGAAACGGGTGGGAGACCCAGTACTTC
J: TRBJ2-7; V: TRBV15; D: -; size: many; CDR3: CATSRQGSFSYEQYF; DNA: TGTGCCACCAGCCGGCAGGGATCGTTCTCCTACGAGCAGTACTTC
J: TRBJ2-1; V: TRBV11-3; D: TRBD2; size: many; CDR3: CASSPSGSSYNEQFF; DNA: TGTGCCAGCAGCCCCAGCGGGAGCTCCTACAATGAGCAGTTCTTC